A single sample gave rise to the 27 T cell receptor beta chains below, sequenced in a study of cytomegalovirus exposure and HLA in healthy donors. 13 Jbeta primers and 60 Vbeta primers were used for the PCR. Repertoires were generated with immunoSEQ multiplex PCR, while TCRdb's copy carries only in-frame clones and drops some. The repertoire holds 150,000 to 200,000 clones, with around 84% as singletons. Sequences were obtained from PBMCs. The receptors shown here come from a man aged 18 to 35 in good health and CMV-seropositive.

About this clone: The germline gene is not matched at one end of the junction; a read error may be the cause. V gene TRBV7-9 combines with J gene TRBJ2-1, with 15 positions matching TRBD2. This CDR3 has 15 amino acids. Germline loops: CDR1 SEHNR, CDR2 FQNEAQ (reference sequence). The CDR3 loop reads CSSRRTSGGVNEQFF. The DNA for the CDR3 is TGTTCCAGCAGACGGACTAGCGGGGGGGTTAATGAGCAGTTCTTC.

This clone showed up just a few times. The rearrangement joins TRBV4-3 to TRBJ2-1; D possibly corresponds to TRBD2 (5 bases). V was clipped by 0 bases and J by 1 base, with 10 bases between them. The CDR3 is made up of 16 amino acids. Germline-derived CDR1 and CDR2 are LGHNA and YSLEER. The CDR3 DNA is TGCGCCAGCAGCCAAGATGTCCGGGGTTCCTACAATGAGCAGTTCTTC. It encodes CASSQDVRGSYNEQFF.

The chain is built from TRBV9 and TRBJ2-7, with 7 bases identical to TRBD1. The V gene's germline CDR1 is SGDLS and CDR2 YYNGEE. Trimming cost V 0 bases and J 4 bases; bases outside gene matches: 4. The CDR3 has 14 amino acids. CDR3 loop: CASSVEGTVYEQYF. The CDR3 coding sequence is TGTGCCAGCAGCGTAGAGGGGACAGTTTACGAGCAGTACTTC.

V gene TRBV6-5 combines with J gene TRBJ1-3; weak D call: TRBD1 (6 bases). CDR3 length: 16 residues. V gave up 4 bases and J gave up 4 bases, with 17 bases separating them. Germline V CDR1 and CDR2: MNHEY, SVGAGI. The CDR3 nucleotides are TGTGCCAGCAGTTCCTTACCGGGACAAGGGGGAAACACCATATATTTT. Protein: CASSSLPGQGGNTIYF.

V and J are TRBV27 and TRBJ1-2, with D maybe TRBD1 (5 bases). Germline CDR1 is MNHEY and CDR2 is SMNVEV (reference sequence). V was trimmed by 6 bases and J by 7 bases, leaving 12 bases between them. This CDR3 comprises 12 residues. CDR3 loop: CASRRERGGYTF. The DNA for the CDR3 is TGTGCCAGCAGACGAGAAAGGGGTGGCTACACCTTC.

This clone appeared a few times. This chain connects TRBV6-1 to TRBJ2-7, with 7 bases matching TRBD1. From germline, CDR1 is MNHNS and CDR2 SASEGT. Trimming at V came to 1 base and at J to 5 bases, leaving 14 bases not matched to a gene. This CDR3 spans 17 amino acids. This CDR3 reads CASSEDFILGGPHEQYF. The CDR3 nucleotides read TGTGCCAGCAGTGAAGATTTTATTTTAGGGGGCCCTCACGAGCAGTACTTC.

The chain is built from TRBV7-6 and TRBJ2-7; 9 nucleotides agree with TRBD1. The CDR3 covers 14 residues. Germline V gives CDR1 SGHVS, CDR2 FNYEAQ. After removal of 5 bases from V and 2 bases from J, the junction contained 4 bases not matched to a gene. The CDR3 sequence is CASSLGTGPYEQYF. In DNA form, the CDR3 reads TGTGCCAGCAGCCTAGGGACAGGGCCCTACGAGCAGTACTTC.

This chain links TRBV9 with TRBJ2-2; D is perhaps TRBD1 (5 bases). Trimming stripped 6 bases from V and 0 bases from J, with 9 bases between. Germline V gene data show CDR1 as SGDLS and CDR2 as YYNGEE. This CDR3 region has 14 residues. The DNA for the CDR3 is TGTGCCAGCACTTCACAGGCGAACACCGGGGAGCTGTTTTTT. This encodes CASTSQANTGELFF.

The chain combines TRBV19 with TRBJ1-5; possibly TRBD1 for D (5 bases). This CDR3 comprises 12 residues. The germline gives CDR1 LNHDA, CDR2 SQIVND (reference sequence). Trimming shortened V by 5 bases and J by 4 bases, and 6 bases separated the two germline ends. The CDR3 region is CASSRGNQPQHF. The CDR3 nucleotides read TGTGCCAGTAGTCGGGGGAATCAGCCCCAGCATTTT.

The table lists this clone with a few counts. The chain combines TRBV6-1 with TRBJ1-6, with TRBD1 identical over 7 bases. This CDR3 spans 14 amino acids. Germline-derived CDR1 and CDR2 are MNHNS and SASEGT. V trimming: 6 bases; J trimming: 11 bases; junction bases outside the gene matches: 10. The CDR3 region is CASRNLYRGTPLHF. The DNA of the CDR3 is TGTGCCAGCAGAAACTTATACAGGGGAACACCCCTCCACTTT.

V gene TRBV2 combines with J gene TRBJ1-3, with a possible D match to TRBD1 (5 bases). The length of the CDR3 is 15 residues. V lost 5 bases and J 3 bases, leaving 14 bases between the germline ends. Germline-derived CDR1 and CDR2 are SNHLY and FYNNEI. The CDR3 DNA reads as TGTGCCAGCAGTTTGCAGGGAGGCGGTGGAAACACCATATATTTT. Amino acids: CASSLQGGGGNTIYF.

The CDR3 is CASSGTGLDQPQHF. The CDR3 DNA sequence: TGTGCCAGCAGCGGAACAGGGTTGGATCAGCCCCAGCATTTT. The chain uses TRBV9 and TRBJ1-5, with a weak D call TRBD1 (6 bases). CDR3 size: 14 residues. Looked up from germline, CDR1 is SGDLS and CDR2 is YYNGEE. V was clipped by 3 bases and J by 5 bases, with 12 bases between them. Full variable domain (remainder filled in from reference TRBV9 and TRBJ1-5): DSGVTQTPKHLITATGQRVTLRCSPRSGDLSVYWYQQSLDQGLQFLIQYYNGEERAKGNILERFSAQQFPDLHSELNLSSLELGDSALYFCASSGTGLDQPQHFGDGTRLSIL.

The chain has TRBV5-1 and TRBJ1-1; D is possibly TRBD1 (6 bases). Germline-derived CDR1 and CDR2 are SGHRS and YFSETQ. This CDR3 has 16 amino acids. The V end was cut by 5 bases, the J end by 1 base, with 18 bases between. The CDR3 loop reads CASSLGQTTQNTEAFF. DNA for the CDR3: TGCGCCAGCAGTTTAGGACAGACTACGCAGAACACTGAAGCTTTCTTT.

Comments on this clone: Sequence at one end of the junction differs from germline and may be a read error. V and J are TRBV18 and TRBJ2-6; D is perhaps TRBD1 (5 bases). This CDR3 has 19 amino acids. Germline CDR1 KGHSH, CDR2 LQKENI. CDR3 DNA sequence: TGTGCCAGCTCACCAGTCAGATTACTCTTTATCTCTGGGGCCAACGGCCTGACTTTC. Translating it yields CASSPVRLLFISGANGLTF.

In this sample, this clone turned up a few times. A junction boundary mismatches the germline segment, possibly from a read error. This chain joins TRBV13 and TRBJ2-6; TRBD1 matches at 9 bases. Germline CDR1 is PRHDT and CDR2 is FYEKMQ (reference sequence). This CDR3 region has 18 residues. DNA of the CDR3: TGTGCCAGCAGCTTAACCGGGACAGGGCTTAGTGGGGCCAACGGCCTGACTTTC. As protein: CASSLTGTGLSGANGLTF.

This clone was seen once. This chain uses TRBV11-2 with TRBJ2-5; 7 positions agree with TRBD2. V lost 1 base to trimming and J lost 1 base; unmatched junction nucleotides: 3. This CDR3 has 15 amino acids. Germline V gene lookup returns CDR1 SGHAT and CDR2 FQNNGV. DNA for the CDR3: TGTGCCAGCAGCTTAGCGGGGGGTTCCCAAGAGACCCAGTACTTC. This sequence encodes CASSLAGGSQETQYF.

This chain uses TRBV9 with TRBJ1-2, with 9 bases fitting TRBD1. V shed 4 bases and J 8 bases; nucleotides not matched to a gene: 6. The germline CDR1 and CDR2 sequences are SGDLS and YYNGEE. This CDR3 is 13 amino acids long. Written as DNA, the CDR3 is TGTGCCAGCAGCTCCCGGGACAGGGAAGGCTACACCTTC. Residues: CASSSRDREGYTF.

The chain recombines TRBV15 with TRBJ1-2; possibly TRBD1 for D (5 bases). V dropped 0 bases and J dropped 7 bases, with 21 bases sitting between them. Looked up from germline, CDR1 is LNHNV and CDR2 is YYDKDF (reference sequence). This CDR3 contains 17 residues. The CDR3 DNA reads as TGTGCCACCAGCAGAGAACCCCGGGACTCAGGATTGGGTGGCTACACCTTC. It is translated as CATSREPRDSGLGGYTF.

The rearrangement links TRBV29-1 to TRBJ1-2; 7 bases match TRBD1. The CDR3 loop spans 12 amino acids. The junction had 7 bases not matched to a gene; V was cut back by 6 bases and J by 6 bases. Germline values: CDR1 SQVTM, CDR2 ANQGSEA. The CDR3 is CSVTGADHGYTF. As DNA, the CDR3 is TGCAGCGTCACAGGGGCGGACCATGGCTACACCTTC.

This clone appeared a single time. CDR3 region: CASSLSTVETEAFF. Here the CDR3 DNA reads TGTGCCAGCAGCTTATCCACCGTGGAGACTGAAGCTTTCTTT. V and J are TRBV7-9 and TRBJ1-1; D call uncertain. The germline CDR1 and CDR2 sequences are SEHNR and FQNEAQ (reference sequence). This CDR3 is built from 14 residues. V was shortened by 2 bases and J by 5 bases, with 12 bases between the two germline ends. Supplemented by reference TRBV7-9 and TRBJ1-1, the full variable domain reads DTGVSQNPRHKITKRGQNVTFRCDPISEHNRLYWYRQTLGQGPEFLTYFQNEAQLEKSRLLSDRFSAERPKGSFSTLEIQRTEQGDSAMYLCASSLSTVETEAFFGQGTRLTVV.

V is TRBV7-2 and J is TRBJ2-7; D uncertain. The CDR3 extends over 12 amino acids. Between the trimmed V and J ends, which lost 1 base and 5 bases, there was a span of 6 bases. The germline CDR1 and CDR2 sequences are SGHTA and FQGNSA. CDR3 residues: CASSLDRDEQYF. The CDR3 DNA is TGTGCCAGCAGCTTAGACCGCGACGAGCAGTACTTC. The whole variable domain, filled in from reference TRBV7-2 and TRBJ2-7, reads GAGVSQSPSNKVTEKGKDVELRCDPISGHTALYWYRQSLGQGLEFLIYFQGNSAPDKSGLPSDRFSAERTGGSVSTLTIQRTQQEDSAVYLCASSLDRDEQYFGPGTRLTVT.

The V gene is TRBV30, the J gene TRBJ1-3; 9 bases agree with TRBD1. The CDR3 length is 15 residues. Germline assignment: CDR1 GTSNPN and CDR2 SVGIG (reference sequence). V trimming: 5 bases; J trimming: 0 bases; junction bases outside the gene matches: 5. The CDR3 here is CAWSRQGGSGNTIYF. The CDR3, as DNA: TGTGCCTGGTCCAGACAGGGGGGCTCTGGAAACACCATATATTTT. The entire variable domain, with the rest obtained from reference TRBV30 and TRBJ1-3, is as follows: SQTIHQWPATLVQPVGSPLSLECTVEGTSNPNLYWYRQAAGRGLQLLFYSVGIGQISSEVPQNLSASRPQDRQFILSSKKLLLSDSGFYLCAWSRQGGSGNTIYFGEGSWLTVV.

This chain connects TRBV7-9 to TRBJ2-7, with D possibly being TRBD1 (5 bases). Between the trimmed V and J ends, which lost 5 bases and 1 base, there was a span of 9 bases. The CDR3 covers 13 residues. Germline loops: CDR1 SEHNR, CDR2 FQNEAQ (reference sequence). This CDR3 reads CASSVRVSYEQYF. In DNA, the CDR3 is TGTGCCAGCAGCGTCAGGGTATCCTACGAGCAGTACTTC.

The chain carries TRBV7-9 and TRBJ2-3; D gene unclear. CDR3 length: 12 residues. Trimming cost V 3 bases and J 4 bases, with 5 bases left between them. Germline V gene lookup returns CDR1 SEHNR and CDR2 FQNEAQ (reference sequence). In DNA form, the CDR3 reads TGTGCCAGCAGCTTCACTCCAGATACGCAGTATTTT. This sequence encodes CASSFTPDTQYF.

The chain joins TRBV20-1 to TRBJ1-2; D perhaps matches TRBD1 (6 bases). Trimming removed 7 bases from V and 8 bases from J, with 11 bases in between. Germline V gene sequence: CDR1 DFQATT, CDR2 SNEGSKA (reference sequence). The CDR3 loop spans 10 amino acids. CDR3 sequence (DNA): TGCAGTGTTTGGGGGGGCGGCTACACCTTC. Amino acids: CSVWGGGYTF.

The chain joins TRBV29-1 to TRBJ1-4; 7 bases match TRBD1. After removal of 7 bases from V and 2 bases from J, the junction contained 10 bases not matched to a gene. This CDR3 is 15 amino acids long. In germline, CDR1 is SQVTM, CDR2 ANQGSEA. The CDR3 region is CSANSQTGTNEKLFF. CDR3 DNA sequence: TGCAGCGCGAACTCACAGACAGGGACTAATGAAAAACTGTTTTTT.

The chain combines TRBV6-6 with TRBJ2-1, with D maybe TRBD2 (6 bases). Germline values: CDR1 MNHNY, CDR2 SVGAGI (reference sequence). The CDR3 sequence is 13 residues long. Trimming left V 6 bases short and J 4 bases short, with 10 bases between. The CDR3, as DNA: TGTGCCAGCAGAACCGGGAGTTACAATGAGCAGTTCTTC. Translating gives CASRTGSYNEQFF.